This TCR beta chain was profiled in a study of T cells in localized non-small cell lung cancer. Study results and caveats: Uninvolved adjacent lung showed the highest T cell clonality, exceeding tumor. Of the top 100 tumor clones, median around 60 were in adjacent lung, over 25 among its top 100. Because only a single region of the tumor was sequenced, heterogeneity remains possible.

Concerning this clone itself: Its antigen is not identified.

Only in-frame clones appear in the TCRdb table, and some are missing; sequencing was by immunoSEQ multiplex PCR. This table holds about 33,000 clones, 85% to 90% found once. The CDR3 is made up of 13 amino acids. The germline gives CDR1 LNHDA, CDR2 SQIVND (reference sequence). Trimming stripped 3 bases from V and 7 bases from J, with 10 bases between. Here the sequenced sample was peripheral blood, taken before any cancer treatment. This rearrangement joins TRBV19 to TRBJ1-5; D is undetermined. The TCR originated in a male donor older than 55 with stage III lung adenocarcinoma. CDR3 sequence: CASSMWEDQPQHF. CDR3 bases: TGTGCCAGTAGTATGTGGGAGGACCAGCCCCAGCATTTT.